This is a list of T cell receptor beta chains from one sample in a study of blood T cell repertoires in COVID-19. Clones were read by immunoSEQ multiplex PCR, and TCRdb kept only the in-frame ones, dropping some. The table has roughly 300,000 clones, approximately 87% seen once. Sequenced: peripheral blood. Every receptor here comes from a woman in her 50s who had recovered from COVID-19. Each CDR3 is given with its conserved first and last residue. Each record gives: J gene, D gene, clone size, V gene, CDR3 DNA, CDR3 protein. D genes are given only for firm matches. Size is omitted from some rows. Given values are once, few, many or a class for expanded clones.

>TRBJ2-1|TRBD2|.|TRBV19
TGTGCCAGTAGCGTGAGAATCAGCGGGATCTACAATGAGCAGTTCTTC
CASSVRISGIYNEQFF
>TRBJ2-7|.|.|TRBV24-1
TGTGCCACCAGTGATTCCGGGGTATCCTACGAGCAGTACTTC
CATSDSGVSYEQYF
>TRBJ2-7|.|.|TRBV5-6
TGTGCCAGCAGCTTGGACCCCACGGGAGCCCCCTACGAGCAGTACTTC
CASSLDPTGAPYEQYF
>TRBJ1-2|.|.|TRBV5-6
TGTGCCAGCAGCTTGCAAGGGGTTAACTATGGCTACACCTTC
CASSLQGVNYGYTF
>TRBJ2-7|TRBD2|.|TRBV7-2
TGTGCCAGCAGCTTAGCGTCGTATGGCGGGGGGGCGGGCGAGCAGTACTTC
CASSLASYGGGAGEQYF
>TRBJ2-7|TRBD2|.|TRBV18
TGTGCCAGCTCACCGGGAGGGACGAGCTCCTACGAGCAGTACTTC
CASSPGGTSSYEQYF
>TRBJ2-1|TRBD2|once|TRBV9
TGTGCCAGCAGCTTTGGACTAGCGGGAGGGCCTTCCTACAATGAGCAGTTCTTC
CASSFGLAGGPSYNEQFF
>TRBJ1-5|.|once|TRBV10-3
TGTGCCATCAGTGAGCAGGTTGGTCAGCCCCAGCATTTT
CAISEQVGQPQHF
>TRBJ1-3|TRBD1|.|TRBV28
TGTGCCAGCACGCGACAGGGGGCTGGAAACACCATATATTTT
CASTRQGAGNTIYF
>TRBJ1-1|.|.|TRBV12-3/TRBV12-4
TGTGCCAGCAGCCAATCAGGGGAAACTGAAGCTTTCTTT
CASSQSGETEAFF
>TRBJ1-2|.|.|TRBV7-2
TGTGCCAGCAGCTTAGGACTCGTCAACTATGGCTACACCTTC
CASSLGLVNYGYTF
>TRBJ2-7|TRBD1|.|TRBV5-6
TGTGCCAGCAGCGCATCCGGGACAGGATACTACGAGCAGTACTTC
CASSASGTGYYEQYF
>TRBJ2-2|TRBD1|.|TRBV28
TGTGCCAGCAGTATCCCGACAGGGGGCACCGGGGAGCTGTTTTTT
CASSIPTGGTGELFF
>TRBJ2-1|.|.|TRBV15
TGTGCCACCAGCAGAGATTTGTCGGACAATGAGCAGTTCTTC
CATSRDLSDNEQFF
>TRBJ2-3|TRBD1|.|TRBV10-1
TGCGCCAGCAGTGAGGACAGGGGAGATACGCAGTATTTT
CASSEDRGDTQYF
>TRBJ2-3|TRBD2|.|TRBV29-1
TGCAGCGTTGCGGGACTAAACACAGATACGCAGTATTTT
CSVAGLNTDTQYF
>TRBJ1-6|.|.|TRBV6-5
TGTGCCAGCAGTTACACAAATTCACCCCTCCACTTT
CASSYTNSPLHF
>TRBJ2-7|TRBD1|.|TRBV9
TGTGCCAGCAGCGTAGTTGGACAGGAGTACTCCGAGCAGTACTTC
CASSVVGQEYSEQYF
>TRBJ1-4|.|.|TRBV7-9
TGTGCCAGCAGCTTAGGGAACGAGGATGAAAAACTGTTTTTT
CASSLGNEDEKLFF
>TRBJ2-3|.|.|TRBV9
TGTGCCAGCAGCGTAGGGGGCGGGGCCAGCACAGATACGCAGTATTTT
CASSVGGGASTDTQYF
>TRBJ2-2|.|.|TRBV5-1
TGCGCCAGCAGCTTAGCTAGGGGACAGAACACCGGGGAGCTGTTTTTT
CASSLARGQNTGELFF
>TRBJ2-3|TRBD2|once|TRBV7-2
TGTGCCAGCAGCTTCGGCGGGGGGGTCGATACGCAGTATTTT
CASSFGGGVDTQYF
>TRBJ2-1|TRBD2|.|TRBV5-8
TGTGCCAGCAGCTTGGCTAGCGGGGGGGGGAATGAGCAGTTCTTC
CASSLASGGGNEQFF
>TRBJ1-2|TRBD1|.|TRBV3-1/TRBV3-2
TGTGCCAGCAGCCAGGGACAGGGGTATGGCTACACCTTC
CASSQGQGYGYTF
>TRBJ2-7|TRBD2|.|TRBV9
TGTGCCAGCAGCCCGAGGGGACTAGCGGGGTCGCCGGGGGGCGAGCAGTACTTC
CASSPRGLAGSPGGEQYF
>TRBJ2-5|.|once|TRBV5-6
TGTGCCAGCAGCTGGGGACTCGGGTGGGGTGAGACCCAGTACTTC
CASSWGLGWGETQYF
>TRBJ1-3|.|.|TRBV5-5
TGTGCCAGCAGCTTGGTGCTGGGAGGGAACACCATATATTTT
CASSLVLGGNTIYF
>TRBJ2-1|TRBD2|.|TRBV5-1
TGCGCCAGCAGCTTGGAGGCTAGCGGGGCCGTAGGGCAGTTCTTC
CASSLEASGAVGQFF
>TRBJ1-2|.|.|TRBV3-1/TRBV3-2
TGTGCCAGCAGCCAGGGGCACTATGGCTACACCTTC
CASSQGHYGYTF
>TRBJ1-5|.|.|TRBV7-2
TGTGCCAGCAGCGGAGGACAGACTCAGCCCCAGCATTTT
CASSGGQTQPQHF
>TRBJ2-5|TRBD2|.|TRBV7-9
TGTGCCAGCACCCGGGAGGGCCTCCAGACCCAGTACTTC
CASTREGLQTQYF
>TRBJ2-1|TRBD2|.|TRBV10-3
TGTGCCAGCTTGGGACTAGCGGGGAACAATGAGCAGTTCTTC
CASLGLAGNNEQFF
>TRBJ2-2|TRBD1|.|TRBV4-3
TGCGCCAGCAGCCAAGAGAGTACAGGGGTGGGCACCGGGGAGCTGTTTTTT
CASSQESTGVGTGELFF
>TRBJ1-6|TRBD1|.|TRBV28
TGTGCCAGCAGTTTTCCAGGGGGCTATAATTCACCCCTCCACTTT
CASSFPGGYNSPLHF
>TRBJ1-4|TRBD1|.|TRBV4-1
TGCGCCAGCAGCCAACAGGACAGGGAAAATGAAAAACTGTTTTTT
CASSQQDRENEKLFF
>TRBJ2-5|.|.|TRBV11-2
TGTGCCAGCAGCGAATTGATAGGGGCCCCGGAGACCCAGTACTTC
CASSELIGAPETQYF
>TRBJ2-4|.|.|TRBV6-5
TGTGCCAGCAGTTACTCCGGACAGCCTAAAAACATTCAGTACTTC
CASSYSGQPKNIQYF
>TRBJ1-1|TRBD1|.|TRBV27
TGTGCCAGCAGTTTATCCAGGGGGCTCACTGAAGCTTTCTTT
CASSLSRGLTEAFF
>TRBJ2-6|TRBD1|.|TRBV19
TGTGCCAGTAGTCTACAGGGGTCTGCTGGGGCCAACGTCCTGACTTTC
CASSLQGSAGANVLTF
>TRBJ2-1|.|.|TRBV5-1
TGCGCCAGCAGCTTGGGTAGCGGTTCCTACAATGAGCAGTTCTTC
CASSLGSGSYNEQFF
>TRBJ2-1|TRBD2|.|TRBV24-1
TGTGCCACCAGTGAGTCTAGCGGGAGGGGGGGGAACAATGAGCAGTTCTTC
CATSESSGRGGNNEQFF
>TRBJ1-1|.|.|TRBV9
TGTGCCAGCAGCTTAACACGGAACACTGAAGCTTTCTTT
CASSLTRNTEAFF
>TRBJ1-1|.|.|TRBV4-1
TGCGCCAGCAGCCAGGCGGTAGGGGAAGGCACTGAAGCTTTCTTT
CASSQAVGEGTEAFF
>TRBJ2-7|.|.|TRBV3-1/TRBV3-2
TGTGCCAGCAGCCAAGGGAGGCCCGGGGGAGTGGAGGAAGAGCAGTACTTC
CASSQGRPGGVEEEQYF
>TRBJ1-2|.|once|TRBV4-3
TGCGCCAGCAGCCTGCCCGGGTATGGCTACACCTTC
CASSLPGYGYTF
>TRBJ1-5|.|.|TRBV3-1/TRBV3-2
TGTGCCAGCAGTCGAGGGCGGGGACAGCCCCAGCATTTT
CASSRGRGQPQHF
>TRBJ1-5|.|.|TRBV28
TGTGCCAGCAAATATAGCAATCAGCCCCAGCATTTT
CASKYSNQPQHF
>TRBJ1-1|.|.|TRBV11-2
TGTGCCAGCAGCCTAGCCCAGGGCGGCACTGAAGCTTTCTTT
CASSLAQGGTEAFF
>TRBJ2-3|TRBD2|.|TRBV11-2
TGTGCCAGCAGCTTCGGAGCGGGAGCTTATACGCAGTATTTT
CASSFGAGAYTQYF
>TRBJ2-3|.|.|TRBV7-2
TGTGCCAGCAGCTCTCGGGGGGCCAGGATGGATACGCAGTATTTT
CASSSRGARMDTQYF
>TRBJ2-1|TRBD2|once|TRBV19
TGTGCCAGTAGTATAGGAGGGCCGGGACTATTCTCGAGTGAGCAGTTCTTC
CASSIGGPGLFSSEQFF
>TRBJ2-5|TRBD2|once|TRBV10-3
TGTGCCATCAGTGAGGTCCCGGGACTAGCGGAACAGACCCAGTACTTC
CAISEVPGLAEQTQYF
>TRBJ1-4|TRBD1|.|TRBV5-1
TGCGCCAGCAGACCCAGGGGGGTTAATGAAAAACTGTTTTTT
CASRPRGVNEKLFF
>TRBJ1-3|.|.|TRBV7-8
TGTGCCAGCAGCCCCCGAGCGTCGGGGACTGGAAACACCATATATTTT
CASSPRASGTGNTIYF
>TRBJ2-7|.|.|TRBV2
TGTGCCAGCAGAAAGGGGAACTACGAGCAGTACTTC
CASRKGNYEQYF
>TRBJ2-7|.|.|TRBV18
TGTGCCAGCTCACCACTCTCTTACGGGGGGCCCACCTACGAGCAGTACTTC
CASSPLSYGGPTYEQYF
>TRBJ1-5|TRBD1|.|TRBV6-2/TRBV6-3
TGTGCCAGCAGTTACGAACAGGGGAATTACGATCAGCCCCAGCATTTT
CASSYEQGNYDQPQHF